This TCR beta chain was found in a study of radiotherapy plus CTLA-4 blockade in lung cancer. Study summary: Objective responses were observed in around 17% of patients, and disease control was achieved by roughly 31%.

This CDR3 has 13 residues. V trimming: 3 bases; J trimming: 3 bases; junction bases outside the gene matches: 1. The germline gives CDR1 KGHSH, CDR2 LQKENI. Patients in the study, people with chemo-refractory metastatic non-small-cell lung cancer, received focal radiation plus ipilimumab CTLA-4 blockade. For this clone: Its antigen remains unknown.

TCRdb's copy holds only in-frame clones and misses some; the assay was immunoSEQ multiplex PCR. The data contain some 70,000 clones, around 79% of them seen just once; the ten biggest clones take up 10%. General study points: In blood, tumor-derived TCR clones expanded after radiotherapy plus ipilimumab.

The chain has TRBV18 and TRBJ2-5; 7 bases align to TRBD1. The specimen was peripheral blood, collected from a patient treated with radiotherapy plus ipilimumab. This clonotype was sampled from a human donor with non-small cell lung cancer who had a complete response to radiotherapy plus ipilimumab. CDR3: CASSPGTEETQYF. The CDR3 bases are TGTGCCAGCTCACCCGGGACAGAAGAGACCCAGTACTTC.